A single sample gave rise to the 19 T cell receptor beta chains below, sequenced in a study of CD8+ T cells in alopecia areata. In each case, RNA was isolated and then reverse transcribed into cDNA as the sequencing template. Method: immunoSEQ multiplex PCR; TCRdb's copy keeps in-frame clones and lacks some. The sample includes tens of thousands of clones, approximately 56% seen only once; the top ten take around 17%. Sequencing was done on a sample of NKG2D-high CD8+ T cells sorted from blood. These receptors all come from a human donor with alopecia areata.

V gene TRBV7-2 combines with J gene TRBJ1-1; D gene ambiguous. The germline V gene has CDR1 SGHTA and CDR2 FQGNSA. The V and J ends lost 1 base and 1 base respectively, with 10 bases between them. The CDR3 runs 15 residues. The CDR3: CASSLGPEPNTEAFF. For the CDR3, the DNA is TGTGCCAGCAGCTTAGGGCCAGAACCGAACACTGAAGCTTTCTTT.

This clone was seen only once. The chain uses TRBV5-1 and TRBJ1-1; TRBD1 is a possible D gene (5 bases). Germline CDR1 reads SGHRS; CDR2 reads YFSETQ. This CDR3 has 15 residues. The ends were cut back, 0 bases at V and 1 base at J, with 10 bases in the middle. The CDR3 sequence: CASSLVGLPNTEAFF. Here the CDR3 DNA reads TGCGCCAGCAGCTTGGTGGGACTCCCGAACACTGAAGCTTTCTTT.

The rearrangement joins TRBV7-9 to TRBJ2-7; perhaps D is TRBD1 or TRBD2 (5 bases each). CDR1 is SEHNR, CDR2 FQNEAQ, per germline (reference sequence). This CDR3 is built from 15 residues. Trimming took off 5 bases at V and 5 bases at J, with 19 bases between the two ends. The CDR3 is CASSPHGGESDEQYF. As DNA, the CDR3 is TGTGCCAGCAGCCCCCATGGGGGTGAGTCGGACGAGCAGTACTTC.

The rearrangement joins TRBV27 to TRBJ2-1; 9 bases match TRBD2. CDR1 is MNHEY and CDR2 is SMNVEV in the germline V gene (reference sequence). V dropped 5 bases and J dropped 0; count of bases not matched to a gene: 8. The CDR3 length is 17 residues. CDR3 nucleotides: TGTGCCAGCAGTCTCCTGACTAGCGGCAGCTCCTACAATGAGCAGTTCTTC. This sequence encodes CASSLLTSGSSYNEQFF.

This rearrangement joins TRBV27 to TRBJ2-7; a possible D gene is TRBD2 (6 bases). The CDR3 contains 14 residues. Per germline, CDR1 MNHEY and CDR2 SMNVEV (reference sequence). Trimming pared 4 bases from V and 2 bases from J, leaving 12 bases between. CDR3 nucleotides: TGTGCCAGCAGTTCTATGGCGGGGACCTACGAGCAGTACTTC. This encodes CASSSMAGTYEQYF.

The CDR3 loop is CASSDQGGRDGYTF. CDR3 coding DNA: TGTGCCAGCTCGGACCAGGGGGGACGTGATGGCTACACCTTC. V gene TRBV2 combines with J gene TRBJ1-2, with TRBD1 matching 7 bases. The CDR3 totals 14 residues. Trimming took 8 bases from V and 6 from J; bases not matched to a gene: 12. The germline V gene has CDR1 SNHLY and CDR2 FYNNEI.

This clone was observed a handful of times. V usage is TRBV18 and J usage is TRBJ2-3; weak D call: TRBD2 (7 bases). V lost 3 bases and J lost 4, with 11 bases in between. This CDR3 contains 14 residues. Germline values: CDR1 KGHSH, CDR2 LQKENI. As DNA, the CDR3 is TGTGCCAGCTCACCTCTGGGGGGGCCAGATACGCAGTATTTT. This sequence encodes CASSPLGGPDTQYF.

For the CDR3, the DNA is TGTGCCAGCAGCCTTCGACTAGCGGGGGCGCGGACCGGGGAGCTGTTTTTT. It is translated as CASSLRLAGARTGELFF. This chain uses TRBV14 with TRBJ2-2; 12 bases fit TRBD2. Germline CDR1 reads SGHDN; CDR2 reads FVKESK. The CDR3 is 17 residues long. Trimming at V came to 4 bases and at J to 5 bases, leaving 8 bases not matched to a gene.

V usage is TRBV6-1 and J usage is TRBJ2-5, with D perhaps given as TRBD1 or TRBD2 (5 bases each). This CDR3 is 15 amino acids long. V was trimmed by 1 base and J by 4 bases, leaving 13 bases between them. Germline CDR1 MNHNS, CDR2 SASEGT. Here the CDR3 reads CASSEEWGMTETQYF. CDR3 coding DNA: TGTGCCAGCAGTGAAGAGTGGGGGATGACAGAGACCCAGTACTTC.

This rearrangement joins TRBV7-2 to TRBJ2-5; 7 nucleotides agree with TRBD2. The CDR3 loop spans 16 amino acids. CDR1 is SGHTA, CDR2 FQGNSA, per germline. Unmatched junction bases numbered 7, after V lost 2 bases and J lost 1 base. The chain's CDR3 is CASSLNGGLVQETQYF. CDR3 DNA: TGTGCCAGCAGCTTAAACGGGGGGTTGGTCCAAGAGACCCAGTACTTC.

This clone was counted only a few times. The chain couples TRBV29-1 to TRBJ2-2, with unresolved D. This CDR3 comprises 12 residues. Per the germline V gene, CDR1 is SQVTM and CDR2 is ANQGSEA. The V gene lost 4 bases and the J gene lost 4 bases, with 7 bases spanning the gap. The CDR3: CSVVQATGELFF. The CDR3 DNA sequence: TGCAGCGTTGTTCAGGCCACCGGGGAGCTGTTTTTT.

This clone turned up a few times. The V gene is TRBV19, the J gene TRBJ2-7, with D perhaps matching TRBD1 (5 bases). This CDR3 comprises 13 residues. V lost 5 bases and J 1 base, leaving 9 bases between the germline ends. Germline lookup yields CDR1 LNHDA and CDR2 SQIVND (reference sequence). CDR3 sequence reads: CASSSTGSYEQYF. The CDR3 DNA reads TGTGCCAGTAGTTCAACAGGATCCTACGAGCAGTACTTC.

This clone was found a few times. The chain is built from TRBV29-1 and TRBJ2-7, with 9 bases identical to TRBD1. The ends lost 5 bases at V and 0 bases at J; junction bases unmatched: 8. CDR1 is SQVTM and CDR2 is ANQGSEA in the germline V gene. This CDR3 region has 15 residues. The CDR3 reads CSVQAGTGNSYEQYF. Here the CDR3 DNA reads TGCAGCGTTCAAGCCGGGACAGGGAACTCCTACGAGCAGTACTTC.

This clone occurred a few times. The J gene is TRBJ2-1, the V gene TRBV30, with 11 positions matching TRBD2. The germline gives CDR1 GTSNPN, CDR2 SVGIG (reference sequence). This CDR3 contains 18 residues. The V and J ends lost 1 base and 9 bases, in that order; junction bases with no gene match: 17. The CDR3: CAWSGPPSGTSGVSEQFF. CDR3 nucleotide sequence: TGTGCCTGGAGTGGTCCCCCTTCAGGGACTAGCGGAGTGAGTGAGCAGTTCTTC.

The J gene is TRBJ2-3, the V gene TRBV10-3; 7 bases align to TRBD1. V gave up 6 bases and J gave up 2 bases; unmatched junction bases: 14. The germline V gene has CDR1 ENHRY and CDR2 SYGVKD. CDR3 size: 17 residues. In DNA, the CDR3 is TGTGCCATCAGGGCCGACAGGGCACCCTATAACACAGATACGCAGTATTTT. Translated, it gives CAIRADRAPYNTDTQYF.

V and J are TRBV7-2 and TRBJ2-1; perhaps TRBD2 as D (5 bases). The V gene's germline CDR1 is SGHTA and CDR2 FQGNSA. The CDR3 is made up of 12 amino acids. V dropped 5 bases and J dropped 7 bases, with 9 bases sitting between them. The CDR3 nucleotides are TGTGCCAGCAGCCTCCGAGGGAATGAGCAGTTCTTC. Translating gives CASSLRGNEQFF. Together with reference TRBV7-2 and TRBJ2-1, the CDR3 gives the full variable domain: GAGVSQSPSNKVTEKGKDVELRCDPISGHTALYWYRQSLGQGLEFLIYFQGNSAPDKSGLPSDRFSAERTGGSVSTLTIQRTQQEDSAVYLCASSLRGNEQFFGPGTRLTVL.

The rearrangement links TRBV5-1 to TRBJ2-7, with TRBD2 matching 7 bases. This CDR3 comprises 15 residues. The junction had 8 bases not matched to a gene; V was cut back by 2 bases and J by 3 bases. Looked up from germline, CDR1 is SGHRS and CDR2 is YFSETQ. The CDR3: CASSLRDYAIYEQYF. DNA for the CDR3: TGCGCCAGCAGCTTACGGGACTACGCAATCTACGAGCAGTACTTC.

Here the CDR3 reads CASSPRGGPKNIQYF. The DNA of the CDR3 is TGTGCCAGCAGTCCCCGGGGAGGGCCCAAAAACATTCAGTACTTC. This chain links TRBV27 with TRBJ2-4; 7 positions match TRBD2. Germline-derived CDR1 and CDR2 are MNHEY and SMNVEV (reference sequence). The V gene end was trimmed by 5 bases and the J gene end by 2 bases; junction bases not matched to a gene: 6. The CDR3 covers 15 residues.

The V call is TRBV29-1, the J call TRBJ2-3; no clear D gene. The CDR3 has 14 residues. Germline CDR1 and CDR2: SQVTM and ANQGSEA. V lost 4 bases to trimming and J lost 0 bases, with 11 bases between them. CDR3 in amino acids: CSVAGDPSTDTQYF. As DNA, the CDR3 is TGCAGCGTTGCCGGCGACCCTAGCACAGATACGCAGTATTTT.